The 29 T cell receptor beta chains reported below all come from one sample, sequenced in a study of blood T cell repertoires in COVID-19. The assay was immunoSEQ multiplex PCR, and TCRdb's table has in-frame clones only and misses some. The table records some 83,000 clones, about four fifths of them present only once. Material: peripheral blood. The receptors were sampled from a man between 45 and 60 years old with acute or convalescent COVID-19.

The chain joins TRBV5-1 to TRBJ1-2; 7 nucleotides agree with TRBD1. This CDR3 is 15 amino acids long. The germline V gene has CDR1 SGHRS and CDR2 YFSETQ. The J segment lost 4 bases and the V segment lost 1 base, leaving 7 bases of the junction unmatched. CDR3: CASSLRTGDSYGYTF. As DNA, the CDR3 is TGCGCCAGCAGCTTGAGAACAGGGGATAGCTATGGCTACACCTTC.

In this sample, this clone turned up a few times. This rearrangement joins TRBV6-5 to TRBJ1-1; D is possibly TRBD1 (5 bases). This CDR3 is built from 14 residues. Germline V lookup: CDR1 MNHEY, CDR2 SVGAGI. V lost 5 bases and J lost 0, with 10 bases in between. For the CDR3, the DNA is TGTGCCAGCAGTCTTGGACAAATGAACACTGAAGCTTTCTTT. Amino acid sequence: CASSLGQMNTEAFF.

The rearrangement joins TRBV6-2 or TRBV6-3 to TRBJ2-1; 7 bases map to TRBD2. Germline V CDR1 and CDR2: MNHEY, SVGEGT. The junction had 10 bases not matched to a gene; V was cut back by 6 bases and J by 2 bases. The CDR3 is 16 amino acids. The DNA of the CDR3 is TGTGCCAGCAGCCGAAGTGGGGGGGGGACCTACAATGAGCAGTTCTTC. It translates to CASSRSGGGTYNEQFF.

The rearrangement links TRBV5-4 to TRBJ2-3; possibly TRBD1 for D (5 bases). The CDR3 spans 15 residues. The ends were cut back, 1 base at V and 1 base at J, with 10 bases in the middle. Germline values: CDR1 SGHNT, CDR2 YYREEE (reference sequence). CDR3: CASSLKGNGTDTQYF. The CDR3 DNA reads TGTGCCAGCAGCTTGAAGGGGAACGGCACAGATACGCAGTATTTT.

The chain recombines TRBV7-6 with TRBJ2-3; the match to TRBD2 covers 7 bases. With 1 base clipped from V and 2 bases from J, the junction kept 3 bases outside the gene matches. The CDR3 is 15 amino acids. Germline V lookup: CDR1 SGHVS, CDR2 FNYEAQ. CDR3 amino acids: CASSLGDYDTDTQYF. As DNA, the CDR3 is TGTGCCAGCAGCTTAGGGGACTACGACACAGATACGCAGTATTTT.

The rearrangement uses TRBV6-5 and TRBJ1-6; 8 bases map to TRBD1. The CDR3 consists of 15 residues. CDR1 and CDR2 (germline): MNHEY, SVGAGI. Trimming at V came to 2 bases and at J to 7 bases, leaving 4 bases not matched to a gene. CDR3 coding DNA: TGTGCCAGCAGTTACACTCGGACAGGGAATTCACCCCTCCACTTT. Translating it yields CASSYTRTGNSPLHF.

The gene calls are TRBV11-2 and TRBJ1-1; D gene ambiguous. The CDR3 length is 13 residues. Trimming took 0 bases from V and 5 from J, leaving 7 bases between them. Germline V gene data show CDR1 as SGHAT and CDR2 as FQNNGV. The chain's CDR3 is CASSLERGTEAFF. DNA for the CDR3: TGTGCCAGCAGCTTAGAACGAGGGACTGAAGCTTTCTTT.

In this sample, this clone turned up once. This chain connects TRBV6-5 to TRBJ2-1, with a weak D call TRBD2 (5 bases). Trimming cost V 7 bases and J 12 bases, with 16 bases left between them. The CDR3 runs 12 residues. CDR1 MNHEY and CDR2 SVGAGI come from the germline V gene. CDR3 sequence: CASKSGDRGQFF. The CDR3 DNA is TGTGCCAGCAAGAGCGGCGATCGAGGGCAGTTCTTC.

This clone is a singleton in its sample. The CDR3 bases are TGTGCCTGGAGTGACGACAGCTACGAGCAGTACTTC. This translates into CAWSDDSYEQYF. The V gene is TRBV30, the J gene TRBJ2-7; D might be TRBD1 (5 bases). The V gene's germline CDR1 is GTSNPN and CDR2 SVGIG (reference sequence). This CDR3 has 12 residues. V lost 1 base and J 3 bases, leaving 7 bases between the germline ends. Supplemented by reference TRBV30 and TRBJ2-7, the full variable domain reads SQTIHQWPATLVQPVGSPLSLECTVEGTSNPNLYWYRQAAGRGLQLLFYSVGIGQISSEVPQNLSASRPQDRQFILSSKKLLLSDSGFYLCAWSDDSYEQYFGPGTRLTVT.

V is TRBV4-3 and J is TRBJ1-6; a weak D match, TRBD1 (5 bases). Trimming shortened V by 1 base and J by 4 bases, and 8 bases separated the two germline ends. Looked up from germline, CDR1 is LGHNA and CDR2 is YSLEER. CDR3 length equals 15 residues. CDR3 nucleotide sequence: TGCGCCAGCAGCCAAGGCGGGGGGTATAATTCACCCCTCCACTTT. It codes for CASSQGGGYNSPLHF.

CDR3 in amino acids: CASSLASGGPYEQFF. DNA of the CDR3: TGTGCCAGCAGCTTAGCCAGCGGGGGGCCATATGAGCAGTTCTTC. The chain has TRBV11-3 and TRBJ2-1; TRBD2 matches at 9 bases. Trimming took 1 base from V and 8 from J; bases not matched to a gene: 6. This CDR3 is built from 15 residues. Germline values: CDR1 SGHNT, CDR2 YENEEA.

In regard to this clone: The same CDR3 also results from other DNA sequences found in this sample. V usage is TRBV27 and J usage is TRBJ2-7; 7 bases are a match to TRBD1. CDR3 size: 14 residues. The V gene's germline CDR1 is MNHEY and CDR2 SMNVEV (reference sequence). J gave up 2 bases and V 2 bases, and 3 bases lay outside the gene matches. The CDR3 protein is CASSLRQGPYEQYF. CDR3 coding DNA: TGTGCCAGCAGTTTACGACAGGGACCCTACGAGCAGTACTTC.

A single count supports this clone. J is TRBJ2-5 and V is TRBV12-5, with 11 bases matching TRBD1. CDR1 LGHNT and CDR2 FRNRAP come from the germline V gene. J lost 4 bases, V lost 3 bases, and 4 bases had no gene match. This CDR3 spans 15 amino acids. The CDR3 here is CASGLGGTGGETQYF. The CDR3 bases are TGTGCTAGTGGTTTAGGGGGGACAGGGGGAGAGACCCAGTACTTC. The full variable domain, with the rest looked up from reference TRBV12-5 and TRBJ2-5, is DARVTQTPRHKVTEMGQEVTMRCQPILGHNTVFWYRQTMMQGLELLAYFRNRAPLDDSGMPKDRFSAEMPDATLATLKIQPSEPRDSAVYFCASGLGGTGGETQYFGPGTRLLVL.

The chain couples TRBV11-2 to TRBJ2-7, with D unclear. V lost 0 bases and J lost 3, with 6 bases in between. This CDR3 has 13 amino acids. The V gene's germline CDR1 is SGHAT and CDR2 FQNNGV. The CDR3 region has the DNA TGTGCCAGCAGCTTAGACAGAATCTACGAGCAGTACTTC. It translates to CASSLDRIYEQYF.

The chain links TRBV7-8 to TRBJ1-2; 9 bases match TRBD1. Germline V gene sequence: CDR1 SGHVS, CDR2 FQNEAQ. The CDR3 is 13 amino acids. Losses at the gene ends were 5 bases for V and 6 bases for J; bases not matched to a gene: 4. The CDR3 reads CASSHTGGHGYTF. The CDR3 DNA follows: TGTGCCAGCAGCCACACAGGGGGCCATGGCTACACCTTC.

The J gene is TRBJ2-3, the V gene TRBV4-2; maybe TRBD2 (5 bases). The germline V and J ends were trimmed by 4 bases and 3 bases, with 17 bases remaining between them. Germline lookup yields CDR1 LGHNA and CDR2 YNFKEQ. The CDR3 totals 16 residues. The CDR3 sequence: CASSLLPGSGTDTQYF. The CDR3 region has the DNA TGTGCCAGCAGCCTCCTTCCGGGTTCGGGGACAGATACGCAGTATTTT.

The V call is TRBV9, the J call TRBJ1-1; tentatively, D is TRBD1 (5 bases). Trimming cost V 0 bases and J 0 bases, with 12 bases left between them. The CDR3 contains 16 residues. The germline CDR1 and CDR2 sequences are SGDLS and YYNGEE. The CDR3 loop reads CASSVEGHTMNTEAFF. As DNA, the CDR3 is TGTGCCAGCAGCGTAGAAGGACACACAATGAACACTGAAGCTTTCTTT.

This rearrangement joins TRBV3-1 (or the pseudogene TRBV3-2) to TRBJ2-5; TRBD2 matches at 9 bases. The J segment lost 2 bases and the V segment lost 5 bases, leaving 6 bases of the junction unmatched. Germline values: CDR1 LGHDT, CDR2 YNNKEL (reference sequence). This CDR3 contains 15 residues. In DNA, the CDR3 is TGTGCCAGCAGCTCGTTTACTAGCGGGCAAGAGACCCAGTACTTC. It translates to CASSSFTSGQETQYF.

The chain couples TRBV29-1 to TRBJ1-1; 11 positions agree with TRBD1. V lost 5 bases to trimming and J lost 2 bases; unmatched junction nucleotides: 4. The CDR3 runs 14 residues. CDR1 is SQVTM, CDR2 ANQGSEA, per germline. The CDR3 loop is CSVRGQGGNTEAFF. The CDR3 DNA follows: TGCAGCGTTAGGGGACAGGGGGGAAACACTGAAGCTTTCTTT.

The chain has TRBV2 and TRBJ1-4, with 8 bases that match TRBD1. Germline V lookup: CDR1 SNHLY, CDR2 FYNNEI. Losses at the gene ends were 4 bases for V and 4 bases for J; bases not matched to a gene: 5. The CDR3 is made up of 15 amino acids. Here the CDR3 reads CASSGFGQGNEKLFF. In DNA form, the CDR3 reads TGTGCCAGCAGTGGGTTTGGACAGGGTAATGAAAAACTGTTTTTT.

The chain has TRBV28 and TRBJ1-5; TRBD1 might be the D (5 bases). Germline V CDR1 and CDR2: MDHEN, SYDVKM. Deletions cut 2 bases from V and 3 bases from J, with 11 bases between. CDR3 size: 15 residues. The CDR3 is CASSLPDSDNQPQHF. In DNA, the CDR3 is TGTGCCAGCAGTTTACCAGACAGTGACAATCAGCCCCAGCATTTT.

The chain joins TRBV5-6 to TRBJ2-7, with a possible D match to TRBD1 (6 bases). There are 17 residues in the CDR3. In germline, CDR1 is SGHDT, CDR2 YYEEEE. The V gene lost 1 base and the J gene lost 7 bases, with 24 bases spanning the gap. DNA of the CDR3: TGTGCCAGCAGCTTGTTTCCTTCGACAGGACTGATTAGGGAGCAGTACTTC. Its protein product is CASSLFPSTGLIREQYF.

The CDR3 sequence is CASSPRPGGSSRGTGELFF. The CDR3 coding sequence is TGTGCCAGCAGCCCTCGTCCGGGAGGGTCGAGCCGGGGGACCGGGGAGCTGTTTTTT. The chain is built from TRBV21-1 and TRBJ2-2; the listed D gene, TRBD2, was not tested against the DNA. TRBV21-1 is noted as a pseudogene. The CDR3 has 19 residues.

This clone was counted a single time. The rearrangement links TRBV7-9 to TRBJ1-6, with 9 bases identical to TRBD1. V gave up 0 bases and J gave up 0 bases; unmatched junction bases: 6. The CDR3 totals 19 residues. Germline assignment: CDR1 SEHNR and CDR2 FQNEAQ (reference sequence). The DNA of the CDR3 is TGTGCCAGCAGCTTAGCGCGGCGACAGGGGGGCTCCTATAATTCACCCCTCCACTTT. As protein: CASSLARRQGGSYNSPLHF.

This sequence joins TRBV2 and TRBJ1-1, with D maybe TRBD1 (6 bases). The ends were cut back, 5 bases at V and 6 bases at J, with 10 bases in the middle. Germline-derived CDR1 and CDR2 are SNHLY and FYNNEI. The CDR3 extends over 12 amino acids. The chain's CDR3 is CASSLGGAEAFF. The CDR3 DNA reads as TGTGCCAGCAGTTTAGGGGGGGCTGAAGCTTTCTTT.

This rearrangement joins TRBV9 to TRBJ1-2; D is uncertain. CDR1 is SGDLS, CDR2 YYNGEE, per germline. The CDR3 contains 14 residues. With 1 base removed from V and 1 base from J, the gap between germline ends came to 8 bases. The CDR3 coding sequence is TGTGCCAGCAGCGTATCCTCAGATAACTATGGCTACACCTTC. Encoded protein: CASSVSSDNYGYTF.

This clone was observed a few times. The CDR3 sequence: CASSPAGVRKAFF. The DNA for the CDR3 is TGTGCCAGCAGCCCTGCGGGGGTGCGGAAAGCTTTCTTT. The rearrangement links TRBV27 to TRBJ1-1; D perhaps matches TRBD1 (5 bases). The V end was cut by 6 bases, the J end by 9 bases, with 17 bases between. Germline V gene sequence: CDR1 MNHEY, CDR2 SMNVEV (reference sequence). CDR3 length: 13 residues.

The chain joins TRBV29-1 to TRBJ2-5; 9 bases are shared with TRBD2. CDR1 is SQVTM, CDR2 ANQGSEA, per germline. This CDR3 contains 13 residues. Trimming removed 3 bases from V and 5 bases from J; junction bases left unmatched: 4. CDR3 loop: CSVEGLAGETQYF. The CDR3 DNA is TGCAGCGTTGAGGGACTAGCTGGGGAGACCCAGTACTTC.

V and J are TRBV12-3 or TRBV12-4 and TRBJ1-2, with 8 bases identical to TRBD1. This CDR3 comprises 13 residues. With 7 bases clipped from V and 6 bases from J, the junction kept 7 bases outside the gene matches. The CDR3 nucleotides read TGTGCCAGCACCTTTGACAGGGGAAATGGCTACACCTTC. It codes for CASTFDRGNGYTF.